The 18 T cell receptor beta chains below all came from one sample that was sequenced in a study of T cell repertoires in cytomegalovirus infection. TCRdb ran MiXCR on the reads and lists one entry per CDR3 protein. This table has 750,000 to 900,000 distinct CDR3 sequences, about 28% appearing once. Their cognate antigens are unknown. Sequences were derived from cultured CD8+ T cells from PBMCs, sampled from culture after CMV antigen stimulation. The receptors here all came from a human donor in good health (CMV status not recorded). Some clones in this sample may be carry-over from other donors' samples.

A few counts support this clonotype. The V gene is TRBV7-8, the J gene TRBJ2-2; D remains ambiguous. The CDR3 has 15 amino acids. V lost 1 base, J lost 3 bases, and 9 bases lay in between. The V gene's germline CDR1 is SGHVS and CDR2 FQNEAQ. The CDR3: CASSLVARDTGELFF. The DNA of the CDR3 is TGTGCCAGCAGCTTAGTTGCCAGAGACACCGGGGAGCTGTTTTTT.

Only a few counts were recorded for this clonotype. This CDR3 is CATPKGGLETQYF. CDR3 bases: TGTGCCACCCCCAAGGGCGGGTTAGAGACCCAGTACTTC. The gene calls are TRBV2 and TRBJ2-5, with D possibly matching TRBD2 (5 bases). The CDR3 has 13 residues. The germline V and J ends were trimmed by 10 bases and 4 bases, with 16 bases remaining between them. CDR1 SNHLY and CDR2 FYNNEI come from the germline V gene.

The chain uses TRBV10-3 and TRBJ1-1; D is unresolved. The germline V gene has CDR1 ENHRY and CDR2 SYGVKD. V was pared by 0 bases and J by 6 bases, with 23 bases between. This CDR3 has 18 amino acids. In DNA form, the CDR3 reads TGTGCCATCAGTGAGTCGGGTTTACCCAACCCGAGCCCGGCTGAAGCTTTCTTT. Protein product: CAISESGLPNPSPAEAFF.

V is TRBV20-1 and J is TRBJ2-1; 8 positions agree with TRBD2. The CDR3 length is 15 residues. Germline V lookup: CDR1 DFQATT, CDR2 SNEGSKA (reference sequence). The J segment lost 3 bases and the V segment lost 5 bases, leaving 9 bases of the junction unmatched. In DNA form, the CDR3 reads TGCAGTGCTGTGCCGGGACTAGAAGTCTACAATGAGCAGTTCTTC. Encoded protein: CSAVPGLEVYNEQFF.

This clonotype was seen at least ten times. This sequence joins TRBV7-6 and TRBJ1-2; TRBD1 agrees at 11 bases. The CDR3 totals 15 residues. Looked up from germline, CDR1 is SGHVS and CDR2 is FNYEAQ. J gave up 8 bases and V 1 base, and 6 bases lay outside the gene matches. The CDR3 sequence: CASSLGTGGEEGYTF. In nucleotides, the CDR3 is TGTGCCAGCAGCTTAGGGACAGGGGGCGAGGAGGGCTACACCTTC. The full variable domain, its missing parts supplied by reference TRBV7-6 and TRBJ1-2, is GAGVSQSPRYKVTKRGQDVALRCDPISGHVSLYWYRQALGQGPEFLTYFNYEAQQDKSGLPNDRFSAERPEGSISTLTIQRTEQRDSAMYRCASSLGTGGEEGYTFGSGTRLTVV.

A few counts support this clonotype. The rearrangement links TRBV7-6 to TRBJ2-7; 7 bases are shared with TRBD2. V gave up 0 bases and J gave up 0 bases; unmatched junction bases: 8. CDR1 and CDR2 (germline): SGHVS, FNYEAQ. The CDR3 sequence is 17 residues long. Here the CDR3 reads CASSLATPLAASYEQYF. The CDR3 DNA follows: TGTGCCAGCAGCTTAGCGACGCCGCTAGCGGCCTCCTACGAGCAGTACTTC. The full variable domain, completed using reference TRBV7-6 and TRBJ2-7, is GAGVSQSPRYKVTKRGQDVALRCDPISGHVSLYWYRQALGQGPEFLTYFNYEAQQDKSGLPNDRFSAERPEGSISTLTIQRTEQRDSAMYRCASSLATPLAASYEQYFGPGTRLTVT.

This chain uses TRBV19 with TRBJ1-2, with 10 bases that match TRBD1. This CDR3 has 14 residues. The J segment lost 4 bases and the V segment lost 7 bases, leaving 6 bases of the junction unmatched. Per the germline V gene, CDR1 is LNHDA and CDR2 is SQIVND (reference sequence). The chain's CDR3 is CASTRTGGFYGYTF. CDR3 nucleotide sequence: TGTGCCAGTACCCGGACAGGGGGTTTCTATGGCTACACCTTC.

The chain employs TRBV29-1 and TRBJ2-5, with no clear D. The CDR3 length is 14 residues. V dropped 3 bases and J dropped 2 bases, with 13 bases sitting between them. Germline assignment: CDR1 SQVTM and CDR2 ANQGSEA. In DNA, the CDR3 is TGCAGCGTTGATGCAGGAGATTTTCAAGAGACCCAGTACTTC. It specifies CSVDAGDFQETQYF.

The chain employs TRBV27 and TRBJ2-1; 7 bases agree with TRBD1. The germline CDR1 and CDR2 sequences are MNHEY and SMNVEV (reference sequence). With 6 bases clipped from V and 0 bases from J, the junction kept 8 bases outside the gene matches. The CDR3 is 16 amino acids. In nucleotides, the CDR3 is TGTGCCAGCAGACCCGGGACAGAGAGCTCCTACAATGAGCAGTTCTTC. Translating gives CASRPGTESSYNEQFF.

The V and J genes are TRBV24-1 and TRBJ2-3, with 7 bases lining up with TRBD2. The CDR3 has 13 amino acids. Germline V gene lookup returns CDR1 KGHDR and CDR2 SFDVKD. V lost 6 bases to trimming and J lost 4 bases; unmatched junction nucleotides: 3. DNA for the CDR3: TGTGCCACCAGTCACCGGGGGGCAGATACGCAGTATTTT. Translation gives CATSHRGADTQYF.

This clonotype was seen more than once but under ten times. The chain employs TRBV20-1 and TRBJ2-7; D is perhaps TRBD2 (6 bases). V was clipped by 6 bases and J by 0 bases, with 15 bases between them. The CDR3 has 14 amino acids. The V gene's germline CDR1 is DFQATT and CDR2 SNEGSKA (reference sequence). The CDR3 loop is CSAAGTRSSYEQYV. CDR3 coding DNA: TGCAGTGCGGCCGGGACTCGTAGCTCCTACGAGCAGTACGTC.

This clonotype has a handful of counts. The rearrangement links TRBV6-1 to TRBJ2-1, with TRBD1 matching 9 bases. CDR3 size: 15 residues. Trimming removed 5 bases from V and 8 bases from J; junction bases left unmatched: 10. Germline V lookup: CDR1 MNHNS, CDR2 SASEGT. Here the CDR3 DNA reads TGTGCCAGCAGTCCGGACAGGGGTTTTCGGGATGAGCAGTTCTTC. Protein sequence: CASSPDRGFRDEQFF.

About this clonotype: Since a much larger clone is just one base distant, this may be a read error. The CDR3 carries no conserved terminal phenylalanine or tryptophan, so it likely arises from a read error. The J gene is TRBJ2-7, the V gene TRBV7-8; 8 bases are shared with TRBD2. Trimming took 4 bases from V and 0 from J; bases not matched to a gene: 5. This CDR3 region has 15 residues. CDR1 is SGHVS and CDR2 is FQNEAQ in the germline V gene. CDR3 in DNA: TGTGCCAGCAGCTCGGGCGGGGGGCCCTCCTACGAGCAGTACTCC. Translation gives CASSSGGGPSYEQYS.

This clonotype was counted many times. The chain is built from TRBV7-9 and TRBJ2-6; tentative D call: TRBD1 (6 bases). V was cut by 7 bases and J by 0 bases, with 13 bases left in between. CDR3 size: 16 residues. Germline CDR1 reads SEHNR; CDR2 reads FQNEAQ (reference sequence). CDR3 residues: CASIQGFSSGANVLTF. The CDR3 DNA is TGTGCCAGCATACAGGGATTTAGCTCTGGGGCCAACGTCCTGACTTTC.

This clonotype was found many times. The rearrangement joins TRBV7-8 to TRBJ2-3; 9 nucleotides match TRBD2. Germline V gene data show CDR1 as SGHVS and CDR2 as FQNEAQ. Trimming took 5 bases from V and 5 from J; bases not matched to a gene: 8. This CDR3 has 15 residues. The CDR3 coding sequence is TGTGCCAGCAGCCGGCGGGGGGGCTCCGGAGATACGCAGTATTTT. It encodes CASSRRGGSGDTQYF.

This clonotype was picked up many times. A read error may account for a junction end that differs from germline. This chain links TRBV4-1 with TRBJ1-1, with TRBD1 as a possible D gene (5 bases). The CDR3 has 11 amino acids. The germline gives CDR1 MGHRA, CDR2 YSYEKL. CDR3 nucleotides: TGTGCCAGCAGCCAGGGACCAGAAGCTTTCTTT. Translating gives CASSQGPEAFF.

This clonotype has more than one count but fewer than ten. This rearrangement joins TRBV27 to TRBJ2-2; D unresolved. Germline assignment: CDR1 MNHEY and CDR2 SMNVEV (reference sequence). The CDR3 covers 11 residues. V gave up 10 bases and J gave up 9 bases, with 12 bases separating them. CDR3: CATRRGRELFF. The DNA for the CDR3 is TGTGCCACCAGACGAGGCAGGGAGCTGTTTTTT.

This chain joins TRBV28 and TRBJ1-1; no reliable D call. The germline V gene has CDR1 MDHEN and CDR2 SYDVKM. The length of the CDR3 is 13 residues. The V end lost 1 base, the J end lost 11 bases, and 14 bases lay between the germline ends. As DNA, the CDR3 is TGTGCCAGCAGTTTATTGACTGGGCGCGCGGCTTTCTTT. Its translation is CASSLLTGRAAFF. The entire variable domain, with the rest obtained from reference TRBV28 and TRBJ1-1, is as follows: DVKVTQSSRYLVKRTGEKVFLECVQDMDHENMFWYRQDPGLGLRLIYFSYDVKMKEKGDIPEGYSVSREKKERFSLILESASTNQTSMYLCASSLLTGRAAFFGQGTRLTVV.